This T cell receptor (beta chain) comes out of a study of blood T cell repertoires in COVID-19. Study overall: There were acute and convalescent COVID-19 samples, and they came from the United States, Italy and Spain. The cDNA or gDNA used as material had been derived from T cells, B-cell-depleted T cells, or PBMCs.

This CDR3 has 17 amino acids. Germline V gene lookup returns CDR1 MDHEN and CDR2 SYDVKM. The junction had 7 bases not matched to a gene; V was cut back by 7 bases and J by 4 bases. Under the authors' procedure: Estimation of nucleated cell counts was performed using reference gene primer amplification. TCRdb's copy holds only in-frame clones and misses some; the assay was immunoSEQ multiplex PCR. V and J calls and clone size come straight from that table; D and trimming were deduced from the DNA. The sample has around 59,000 clones, around 88% seen once. The chain employs TRBV28 and TRBJ2-1, with TRBD2 matching over 16 bases. The sequence was collected from a man between 60 and 75 years old with acute or convalescent COVID-19. Material: peripheral blood. Written as DNA, the CDR3 is TGTGCCAGCACCGGGACTAGCGGGAGGGCCCATTACAATGAGCAGTTCTTC. This codes for CASTGTSGRAHYNEQFF.